Here is one T cell receptor (beta chain) with its context. This clonotype showed up just a few times. Its antigen has not been determined. Within one base of it there is no much larger clone, and no base qualities were kept. The library relied on 5' RACE. The instrument given in TCRdb is Illumina HiSeq 2000. A universal primer binding site was introduced by template switching, and a unique molecular identifier was present in the final cDNA, enabling accurate counting of TCR cDNA molecules. Specific primers in the conserved constant-segment region were used to synthesize first-strand cDNA for the TCR alpha and beta chains. Each cDNA library was double barcoded, with a SMART-Mk sample barcode plus Illumina barcodes, to control for contamination. Two successive PCR steps introduced TruSeq adapter sequences along with Illumina sample barcodes. The TCR alpha and beta cDNA libraries were sequenced on the Illumina HiSeq platform using custom primers. From the authors' description of their analysis: MiGEC processed the raw reads to extract unique molecular identifiers, while MiXCR was used to determine the CDR3 positions. For each individual, recombination models were inferred using an EM algorithm with the repgenHMM and IGoR tools. The tcR package in R was used for shared clonotype analysis, with sharing normalized by the product of cloneset sizes. Out-of-frame nonproductive sequences were analyzed to study raw recombination free of thymic and clonal selection effects. TCRdb trimmed public reads at Q25 via fastp, called clones via MiXCR and kept in-frame beta chains. CDR3 protein sequences are deduplicated, and each keeps its most common genes and DNA. V and J calls and clone size were set by TCRdb, not the authors. This sample comprises 300,000 to 400,000 distinct CDR3 sequences, 9% to 15% of them detected only once. The ten largest clones capture approximately 7.5% of the sample.

Every donor was a healthy Caucasian. Three pairs of female monozygotic twins, all aged roughly 18 to 30 years, made up the twin cohort. Positive isolation kits from Invitrogen were used to isolate the CD4+ and CD8+ T cell populations. This sample stems from a study of identical twins (dated by TCRdb to 2016 to 2017). About the full investigation: To test whether fetal clonotypes persist, the study used deep sequencing on TCR alpha and beta repertoires from monozygotic twins, unrelated adults of various ages, and cord blood. To rule out contamination, the twin experiments were replicated at different times with different library preparation protocols. What the study reported, not specific to this receptor: Because the same donors could not be followed over many years, the conclusions relied on cross-sectional statistical analysis. Abundant cord blood beta clonotypes had fewer insertions, young adult naive repertoires showed a similar but weaker trend, and memory repertoires showed no such trend. Compared with coincidental sharing between unrelated individuals, an excess of low generation-probability sequences was observed among out-of-frame TCR alpha sequences shared between twins. Zero-insertion analyses could be partly confounded by invariant T cells such as MAIT and iNKT, though diverse VJ usage argued against such confounding for most clonotypes. A weaker excess of twin sharing was found in beta out-of-frame sequences because the signal-to-noise ratio was lowered by fewer shared sequences. Recombination models systematically underestimated out-of-frame TCR alpha sharing in monozygotic twins but agreed with sharing between unrelated individuals.

The CDR3 starts with the cysteine, ends with the valine, and has 12 residues. Only CDR3 DNA remains: 36 bases, in frame from the first base. Trimming costs V 4 bases and J 1 base, and their ends lie 8 bases apart. CDR1 and CDR2, per the germline V gene (reference sequence), are DFQATT and SNEGSKA. This sample was also put to use in a study of yellow fever vaccine responses in identical twins. That second publication adds: According to the authors, the vaccine-induced T cell response in identical twins seemed to be partly convergent and partly specific to each individual. The study precisely tracked vaccine-responding T cell clones in identical twins.

This clonotype originated in a young woman in good health. The sample taken for sequencing was CD8+ T cells sorted from blood. The rearranged chain carries TRBV20-1 and TRBJ2-7; the D gene is not confidently resolved. DNA sequence: TGCAGTGCTACTACAGCTTCCTACGAGCAGTACGTC. This translates into CSATTASYEQYV.